The T cell receptor beta chain under discussion was sequenced for a study of blood T cell repertoires in COVID-19. Study-wide background: Whether acute or convalescent, the COVID-19 samples came from the United States, Italy and Spain. The analysed material was cDNA or gDNA that came from T cells, B-cell-depleted T cells, or PBMCs.

This clone was detected once. Authors' methods: Quantification of nucleated cells was approximated via reference gene primer amplification. TCRdb's copy holds only in-frame clones and misses some; the assay was immunoSEQ multiplex PCR. Clonal size and the V and J genes are those of that table, whereas D and trimming came from the DNA. This sample has under 300,000 clones; around 85% occur once, and the top ten carry 6.2%. The CDR3 sequence is 16 residues long. Trimming removed 2 bases from V and 0 bases from J, with 13 bases in between. The germline gives CDR1 MNHEY, CDR2 SMNVEV (reference sequence). Sample: peripheral blood. The V gene is TRBV27, the J gene TRBJ1-1; D is possibly TRBD1 (6 bases). The sequence came from a man aged 55 to 70 with acute or convalescent COVID-19. Here the CDR3 reads CASSLLPDRLNTEAFF. The CDR3 nucleotides are TGTGCCAGCAGTTTACTTCCCGACAGGCTGAACACTGAAGCTTTCTTT.